This TCR beta chain was retrieved from a study of blood T cell repertoires in COVID-19 (dated by TCRdb to about 2020). About the investigation overall: Collaborator samples came from the United States, Italy and Spain and covered acute and convalescent phases of COVID-19. The repertoires were made available in a free public database intended to serve as a resource for research on the immune response to SARS-CoV-2. Where HLA class I and class II types were available, the types were taken from metadata supplied by the sample provider, not from assay-based typing. Samples were obtained from the ongoing ImmuneRACE study (first 160 participants) and from over 1,000 subjects provided by 6 global collaborators. The material from the prospective study consisted of cDNA or gDNA derived from T cells, B-cell-depleted T cells, or PBMCs. The dataset comprised deeply sampled blood TCRbeta repertoires from subjects exposed to, actively infected with, or recovered from COVID-19. A de-identified subject ID, COVID-19 status, age in years and sex were almost always included in the sample metadata.

The study at large found these results: The quantity of clinical and demographic metadata differed by source and by participant and was supplied without curation.

TCRbeta CDR3 regions were amplified from genomic DNA using the immunoSEQ Assay, a bias-controlled multiplex PCR. Regarding the original processing steps: The number of nucleated cells in each sample was estimated by amplification of reference gene primers within the assay. To quantify the absolute abundance of each unique TCRbeta CDR3 rearrangement, sequence reads were collapsed and filtered. For each sample, productive Simpson clonality was calculated by taking the square root of Simpson's diversity index across productive rearrangements. Sourced from immuneACCESS, this table was stored by TCRdb with only in-frame sequences that have V and J called. A share of the clones is absent; for the studies checked, an unresolved V gene accounts for under half, and the remainder has no known explanation. V, J and clone size derive from that table, while D and trimming were established from the DNA sequence. Recorded for this sample are roughly 700,000 clones; approximately 90% of them occurred a single time. The top ten hold around 0.3% of the sample.

Details on this clone: Its target antigen remains unknown. No per-base quality is available; no much larger clone lies one base away.

Including cysteine and phenylalanine, the CDR3 has 18 amino acids. Only the CDR3 portion is preserved as DNA: 54 bases, with reading frame beginning at the first base. After removal of 5 bases from V and 4 bases from J, the junction retains 15 bases not matched to a gene. As encoded in the germline V gene, CDR1 is MNHEY while CDR2 is SVGEGT. Each collaborating institution followed its own protocols to collect whole blood in K2EDTA tubes. For TCRbeta analysis, collaborators shipped samples in one of three forms: frozen whole blood, isolated PBMCs, or DNA extracted from either of those sample types. Sequenced material: peripheral blood. This sequence uses TRBV6-2 or TRBV6-3 and TRBJ2-7, with 12 central nucleotides matching TRBD1. This TCR was recovered from a woman younger than 30 with acute or convalescent COVID-19. CDR3 reads: CASSPRGTGGAGRYEQYF. The nucleotide sequence is TGTGCCAGCAGTCCACGAGGGACAGGGGGCGCTGGGAGGTACGAGCAGTACTTC.